These 22 T cell receptor beta chains share one sample of origin, sequenced in a study of blood T cell repertoires in COVID-19. Clones were sequenced by immunoSEQ multiplex PCR, and TCRdb holds only the in-frame ones, with some missing. This repertoire shows around 230,000 clones, approximately 84% found once; its top ten account for over 14%. Material for sequencing was PBMCs or T cells enriched from blood (not recorded which). The receptors were sampled from a man aged 40-49 years who had recovered from COVID-19.

The chain uses TRBV18 and TRBJ2-7, with TRBD1 as a possible D gene (6 bases). Trimming removed 4 bases from V and 2 bases from J, with 15 bases in between. There are 15 residues in the CDR3. Germline V gene data show CDR1 as KGHSH and CDR2 as LQKENI. This CDR3 is CASSLSPGAPYEQYF. In nucleotides, the CDR3 is TGTGCCAGCTCACTCTCCCCAGGGGCCCCCTACGAGCAGTACTTC.

V and J are TRBV3-1 (or the pseudogene TRBV3-2) and TRBJ2-3; 8 bases line up with TRBD2. V lost 0 bases, J lost 1 base, and 0 bases stayed unmatched. The germline CDR1 and CDR2 sequences are LGHDT and YNNKEL (reference sequence). CDR3 length: 15 residues. CDR3 loop: CASSQETSGTDTQYF. CDR3 in DNA: TGTGCCAGCAGCCAAGAGACTAGCGGCACAGATACGCAGTATTTT.

CDR3 nucleotides: TGTGCCAGCAGTGAGGTACAAGCCTACGAGCAGTACTTC. It is translated as CASSEVQAYEQYF. This sequence joins TRBV2 and TRBJ2-7; D unresolved. The V gene lost 3 bases and the J gene lost 2 bases, with 8 bases spanning the gap. CDR1 and CDR2 (germline): SNHLY, FYNNEI. The CDR3 is 13 residues long.

The V call is TRBV9, the J call TRBJ2-7, with 7 bases lining up with TRBD2. There are 15 residues in the CDR3. After removal of 0 bases from V and 7 bases from J, the junction contained 10 bases not matched to a gene. Per the germline V gene, CDR1 is SGDLS and CDR2 is YYNGEE. The CDR3 nucleotides are TGTGCCAGCAGCGTAGGAGGGGACTACTTCTGGGAGCAGTACTTC. Translating gives CASSVGGDYFWEQYF. Supplemented by reference TRBV9 and TRBJ2-7, the full variable domain reads DSGVTQTPKHLITATGQRVTLRCSPRSGDLSVYWYQQSLDQGLQFLIQYYNGEERAKGNILERFSAQQFPDLHSELNLSSLELGDSALYFCASSVGGDYFWEQYFGPGTRLTVT.

This clone has only one observation. V and J are TRBV28 and TRBJ1-5, with 10 positions matching TRBD1. The length of the CDR3 is 17 residues. Germline V gene data show CDR1 as MDHEN and CDR2 as SYDVKM. The V gene end was trimmed by 3 bases and the J gene end by 4 bases; junction bases not matched to a gene: 9. Written as DNA, the CDR3 is TGTGCCAGCAGTTTGGGGACAGGGGTCTGGGGGAATCAGCCCCAGCATTTT. Translation gives CASSLGTGVWGNQPQHF.

This clone was detected only once. The chain employs TRBV5-1 and TRBJ1-5; D remains ambiguous. This CDR3 comprises 14 residues. Looked up from germline, CDR1 is SGHRS and CDR2 is YFSETQ. V was pared by 0 bases and J by 4 bases, with 8 bases between. CDR3 in DNA: TGCGCCAGCAGCTTGGCAGGCTTAAATCAGCCCCAGCATTTT. Translating gives CASSLAGLNQPQHF.

This chain joins TRBV19 and TRBJ1-4, with a weak D call TRBD1 (5 bases). The CDR3 is made up of 15 amino acids. Trimming stripped 5 bases from V and 6 bases from J, with 16 bases between. Germline V lookup: CDR1 LNHDA, CDR2 SQIVND (reference sequence). The CDR3 DNA reads as TGTGCCAGTAGTGGATGGACAAAGGAGTATGAAAAACTGTTTTTT. Translation gives CASSGWTKEYEKLFF.

This clone was detected only once. The chain links TRBV7-6 to TRBJ2-7; no definite D call. Germline V gene data show CDR1 as SGHVS and CDR2 as FNYEAQ. V lost 7 bases and J 4 bases, leaving 11 bases between the germline ends. This CDR3 has 12 amino acids. CDR3 protein: CASIPPGYEQYF. In DNA, the CDR3 is TGTGCCAGCATCCCTCCGGGTTACGAGCAGTACTTC. The full variable domain, in which reference TRBV7-6 and TRBJ2-7 provide the parts outside the CDR3, is GAGVSQSPRYKVTKRGQDVALRCDPISGHVSLYWYRQALGQGPEFLTYFNYEAQQDKSGLPNDRFSAERPEGSISTLTIQRTEQRDSAMYRCASIPPGYEQYFGPGTRLTVT.

The rearrangement uses TRBV6-5 and TRBJ1-3; D unresolved. There are 15 residues in the CDR3. Trimming took off 0 bases at V and 2 bases at J, with 8 bases between the two ends. CDR1 and CDR2 (germline): MNHEY, SVGAGI. CDR3 bases: TGTGCCAGCAGTTACTCTGGAGTCGCTGGAAACACCATATATTTT. Residues: CASSYSGVAGNTIYF.

This CDR3 reads CSATGTRNEQFF. The CDR3 DNA follows: TGCAGCGCGACCGGGACTAGGAATGAGCAGTTCTTC. The rearrangement joins TRBV29-1 to TRBJ2-1; 8 bases line up with TRBD2. The germline CDR1 and CDR2 sequences are SQVTM and ANQGSEA. V was pared by 7 bases and J by 7 bases, with 6 bases of the junction left unmatched. This CDR3 contains 12 residues.

This clone was seen a single time. The chain links TRBV7-8 to TRBJ1-2; D is ambiguous. The CDR3 extends over 12 amino acids. Trimming removed 5 bases from V and 5 bases from J, with 9 bases in between. Germline V gives CDR1 SGHVS, CDR2 FQNEAQ. The CDR3 DNA reads TGTGCCAGCAGCGTTGACGGGTATGGCTACACCTTC. This sequence encodes CASSVDGYGYTF.

CDR3 coding DNA: TGTGCCAGCAGCCAAATTCCCGGGACAGACGCCTACGAGCAGTACTTC. Its protein is CASSQIPGTDAYEQYF. The rearrangement links TRBV3-1 (or the pseudogene TRBV3-2) to TRBJ2-7, with 7 bases aligning to TRBD1. Trimming at V came to 2 bases and at J to 2 bases, leaving 9 bases not matched to a gene. The germline CDR1 and CDR2 sequences are LGHDT and YNNKEL (reference sequence). The CDR3 covers 16 residues.

The rearrangement links TRBV2 to TRBJ2-2; D is perhaps TRBD1 (5 bases). The V gene's germline CDR1 is SNHLY and CDR2 FYNNEI. Trimming left V 3 bases short and J 2 bases short, with 10 bases between. The CDR3 contains 15 residues. As DNA, the CDR3 is TGTGCCAGCAGTGATGCCCGGACAAACACCGGGGAGCTGTTTTTT. Protein: CASSDARTNTGELFF.

The chain combines TRBV5-1 with TRBJ2-3; tentative D call: TRBD1 (5 bases). The CDR3 has 12 residues. Germline V lookup: CDR1 SGHRS, CDR2 YFSETQ. The V and J ends lost 6 bases and 5 bases respectively, with 10 bases between them. The CDR3: CASTETGDTQYF. CDR3 bases: TGCGCCAGCACGGAAACAGGAGATACGCAGTATTTT.

The chain combines TRBV27 with TRBJ2-7; 7 bases are a match to TRBD2. This CDR3 has 17 residues. V lost 0 bases and J lost 0; bases outside the gene matches: 8. CDR1 is MNHEY and CDR2 is SMNVEV in the germline V gene (reference sequence). CDR3 loop: CASSLSNSGGSSYEQYF. The CDR3 DNA sequence: TGTGCCAGCAGTTTATCTAATTCGGGCGGGAGCTCCTACGAGCAGTACTTC.

This clone was counted a single time. In DNA form, the CDR3 reads TGTGCCAGCAGCCAAGCCCGGGAGGGTGAAAAACTGTTTTTT. Protein product: CASSQAREGEKLFF. The genes are TRBV4-2 and TRBJ1-4; the D is unclear. Germline values: CDR1 LGHNA, CDR2 YNFKEQ. The V gene lost 1 base and the J gene lost 7 bases, with 10 bases spanning the gap. The CDR3 contains 14 residues.

V is TRBV9 and J is TRBJ2-1, with D tentatively TRBD2 (5 bases). Trimming cost V 0 bases and J 7 bases, with 8 bases left between them. The CDR3 totals 13 residues. The V gene's germline CDR1 is SGDLS and CDR2 YYNGEE. CDR3 residues: CASSVATGNEQFF. CDR3 nucleotides: TGTGCCAGCAGCGTAGCTACGGGGAATGAGCAGTTCTTC.

The chain has TRBV19 and TRBJ2-3, with 7 bases that match TRBD1. The J segment lost 5 bases and the V segment lost 5 bases, leaving 4 bases of the junction unmatched. This CDR3 comprises 13 residues. Germline V CDR1 and CDR2: LNHDA, SQIVND (reference sequence). The CDR3 region is CASSDRAGDTQYF. Written as DNA, the CDR3 is TGTGCCAGTAGTGACAGGGCTGGAGATACGCAGTATTTT.

In this sample, this clone turned up once. The chain employs TRBV27 and TRBJ1-3; D might be TRBD1 (6 bases). Germline loops: CDR1 MNHEY, CDR2 SMNVEV (reference sequence). Trimming took 5 bases from V and 0 from J, leaving 17 bases between them. The CDR3 extends over 17 amino acids. The DNA for the CDR3 is TGTGCCAGCAGTCCACTCGGACAGAGGCTCTCTGGAAACACCATATATTTT. Amino acids: CASSPLGQRLSGNTIYF.

This chain uses TRBV3-1 (or the pseudogene TRBV3-2) with TRBJ2-1; D possibly corresponds to TRBD2 (6 bases). Germline V gene sequence: CDR1 LGHDT, CDR2 YNNKEL (reference sequence). V lost 0 bases and J lost 12, with 12 bases in between. This CDR3 spans 13 amino acids. The CDR3 coding sequence is TGTGCCAGCAGCCAAGATCCCCCCGGGGGGCAGTTCTTC. Protein: CASSQDPPGGQFF.

V is TRBV5-1 and J is TRBJ2-2; D is unclear. The CDR3 is 15 amino acids. V shed 0 bases and J shed 3 bases, with 9 bases lying between them. Germline V gives CDR1 SGHRS, CDR2 YFSETQ. The CDR3 region has the DNA TGCGCCAGCAGCTTGGATGGCAGTTACACCGGGGAGCTGTTTTTT. Translated, it gives CASSLDGSYTGELFF.

The chain recombines TRBV27 with TRBJ1-1, with 7 bases that match TRBD1. V dropped 7 bases and J dropped 12; count of bases not matched to a gene: 14. Per the germline V gene, CDR1 is MNHEY and CDR2 is SMNVEV (reference sequence). This CDR3 is 13 amino acids long. Here the CDR3 reads CASTPTGSDSPFF. The CDR3 coding sequence is TGTGCCAGCACCCCGACAGGGTCAGATTCGCCTTTCTTT.